This T cell receptor beta chain derives from a study of identical twins. On this clonotype: The target antigen is unknown.

MiXCR, applied by TCRdb to the 5' RACE reads, yields one record per CDR3 protein. The sample lists some 1,700,000 distinct CDR3 sequences, under 35% occurring once. General observations from the study: The models systematically underestimated how much out-of-frame TCR alpha was shared in monozygotic twins. Beta clonotypes that were abundant in cord blood contained fewer insertions, a pattern absent from memory repertoires.

This CDR3 region has 14 residues. Germline-derived CDR1 and CDR2 are SGHRS and YFSETQ. This TCR came from a newborn girl in good health. The specimen sequenced was cord blood. The gene calls are TRBV5-1 and TRBJ2-7, with a possible D match to TRBD2 (6 bases). The closer fit of TRBJ2-5 to the DNA end suggests the J call may be wrong. The CDR3: CASTLLGDFGTQYF. The CDR3 coding sequence is TGCGCCAGCACCCTGCTAGGGGACTTTGGGACCCAGTACTTC.